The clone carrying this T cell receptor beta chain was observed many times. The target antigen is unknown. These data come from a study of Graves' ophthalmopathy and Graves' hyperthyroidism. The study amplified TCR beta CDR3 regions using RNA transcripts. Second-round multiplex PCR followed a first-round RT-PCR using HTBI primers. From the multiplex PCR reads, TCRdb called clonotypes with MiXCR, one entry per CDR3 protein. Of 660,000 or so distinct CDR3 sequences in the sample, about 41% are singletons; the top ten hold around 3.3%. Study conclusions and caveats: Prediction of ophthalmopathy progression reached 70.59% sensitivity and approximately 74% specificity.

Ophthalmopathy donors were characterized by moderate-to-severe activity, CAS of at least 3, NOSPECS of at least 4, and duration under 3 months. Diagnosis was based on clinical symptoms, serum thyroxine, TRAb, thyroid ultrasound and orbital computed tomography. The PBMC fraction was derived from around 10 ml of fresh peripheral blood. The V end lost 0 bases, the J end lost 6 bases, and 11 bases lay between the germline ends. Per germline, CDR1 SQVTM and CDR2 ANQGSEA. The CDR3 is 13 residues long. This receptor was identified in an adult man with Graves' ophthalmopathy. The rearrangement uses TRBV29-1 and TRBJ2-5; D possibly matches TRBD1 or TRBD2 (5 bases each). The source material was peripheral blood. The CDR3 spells CSVEDTRGQTQYF. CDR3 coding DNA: TGCAGCGTTGAAGATACTAGGGGACAGACCCAGTACTTC.